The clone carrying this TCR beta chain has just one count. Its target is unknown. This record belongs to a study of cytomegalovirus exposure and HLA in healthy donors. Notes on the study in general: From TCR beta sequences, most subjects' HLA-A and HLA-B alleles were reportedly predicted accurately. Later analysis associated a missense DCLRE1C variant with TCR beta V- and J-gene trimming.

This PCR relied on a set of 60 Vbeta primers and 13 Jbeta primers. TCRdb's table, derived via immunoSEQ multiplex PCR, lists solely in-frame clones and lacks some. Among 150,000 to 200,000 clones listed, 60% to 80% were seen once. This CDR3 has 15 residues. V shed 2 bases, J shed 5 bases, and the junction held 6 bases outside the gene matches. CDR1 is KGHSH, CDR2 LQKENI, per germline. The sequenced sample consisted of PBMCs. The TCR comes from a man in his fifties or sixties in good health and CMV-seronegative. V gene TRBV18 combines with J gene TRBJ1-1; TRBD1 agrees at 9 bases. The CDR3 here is CASSPITGGETEAFF. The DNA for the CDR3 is TGTGCCAGCTCACCAATCACAGGGGGCGAAACTGAAGCTTTCTTT. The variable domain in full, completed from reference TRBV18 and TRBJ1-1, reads NAGVMQNPRHLVRRRGQEARLRCSPMKGHSHVYWYRQLPEEGLKFMVYLQKENIIDESGMPKERFSAEFPKEGPSILRIQQVVRGDSAAYFCASSPITGGETEAFFGQGTRLTVV.